This T cell receptor beta chain was sequenced for a study of CD8 T cells in Susac syndrome. Germline lookup yields CDR1 SNHLY and CDR2 FYNNEI. The length of the CDR3 is 13 residues. The V and J ends lost 5 bases and 4 bases respectively, with 12 bases between them. Random hexamers were used to reverse transcribe 0.5 to 1 ug of RNA. With immunoSEQ multiplex PCR, TCR beta CDR3 was amplified across 54 Vbeta and 13 Jbeta. In TCRdb, the immunoSEQ multiplex PCR reads were re-called with MiXCR into one record per CDR3 protein. The top ten hold 0.065% to 0.085% of the sample, which has roughly 150,000 distinct CDR3 sequences, 92% seen once.

The TCR sequence derives from a human donor in good health. This sequence joins TRBV2 and TRBJ2-7; D unresolved. The sequenced sample consisted of CD4+ T cells from PBMCs. In DNA, the CDR3 is TGTGCCAGCAGTCTCAAAAGCCGTTACGAGCAGTACTTC. It encodes CASSLKSRYEQYF. Looking up the rest from reference TRBV2 and TRBJ2-7 gives the full variable domain: EPEVTQTPSHQVTQMGQEVILRCVPISNHLYFYWYRQILGQKVEFLVSFYNNEISEKSEIFDDQFSVERPDGSNFTLKIRSTKLEDSAMYFCASSLKSRYEQYFGPGTRLTVT.